This T cell receptor (beta chain) was found in a study of PD-L1 blockade in urothelial cancer. For the study at large: Patients initiated atezolizumab in the mid-2010s at 1,200 mg intravenously every 3 weeks. Previous chemotherapy exposure amounted to 0 to 3 regimens for patients.

Noted time point: peripheral blood 6 weeks after treatment start. The study's findings and limits: Clonality of blood TCR below the median before treatment predicted better survival.

Note on this clone: Its specificity is unknown.

Spiked synthetic TCR analogs estimated absolute template abundance per PCR. Clones were sequenced by immunoSEQ multiplex PCR, and TCRdb holds only the in-frame ones, with some missing. This repertoire shows about 110,000 clones, roughly 90% found once; its top ten account for approximately 3.5%. The CDR3 is made up of 16 amino acids. CDR1 and CDR2 from the germline V gene are LNHNV and YYDKDF (reference sequence). Trimming cost V 1 base and J 2 bases, with 11 bases left between them. This clonotype was obtained from a man aged 60-69 years with urothelial cancer. V gene TRBV15 combines with J gene TRBJ1-4, with D maybe TRBD1 (6 bases). Sequenced material: PBMCs, taken around atezolizumab (anti-PD-L1) treatment. Here the CDR3 DNA reads TGTGCCACCAGCAGAGCGGGGGGGGCCACTAATGAAAAACTGTTTTTT. This encodes CATSRAGGATNEKLFF.